A single sample is the source of the 32 T cell receptor beta chains below, sequenced in a study of cytomegalovirus exposure and HLA in healthy donors. PCR used 60 Vbeta primers and 13 Jbeta primers. Using immunoSEQ multiplex PCR, the repertoire was profiled, and TCRdb retains in-frame clones only, with some absent. Of about 200,000 clones listed, 60% to 85% are singletons. The sequenced sample consisted of PBMCs. These receptors came from a man in his forties in good health and CMV-seronegative.

This rearrangement joins TRBV6-1 to TRBJ1-2; D possibly corresponds to TRBD1 (5 bases). The CDR3 is 13 residues long. Trimming cost V 6 bases and J 4 bases, with 12 bases left between them. CDR1 is MNHNS, CDR2 SASEGT, per germline. The CDR3 loop reads CASRRDGTYGYTF. In DNA, the CDR3 is TGTGCCAGCAGGCGGGACGGGACCTATGGCTACACCTTC.

The gene calls are TRBV4-1 and TRBJ1-2, with 7 bases that match TRBD1. With 0 bases clipped from V and 7 bases from J, the junction kept 8 bases outside the gene matches. This CDR3 spans 15 amino acids. Germline CDR1 is MGHRA and CDR2 is YSYEKL. CDR3 in DNA: TGCGCCAGCAGCCAAGATCGACAGGGTCCTTCTGGCTACACCTTC. Amino acids: CASSQDRQGPSGYTF.

The rearrangement links TRBV5-8 to TRBJ1-3; D not resolved. CDR3 length: 15 amino acids. CDR1 and CDR2 (germline): SGHTS, YDEGEE. The V and J ends lost 4 bases and 0 bases respectively, with 11 bases between them. CDR3 sequence (DNA): TGTGCCAGCAGCGAAGACACGAGCTCTGGAAACACCATATATTTT. Translated, it gives CASSEDTSSGNTIYF.

The rearrangement joins TRBV5-8 to TRBJ2-3, with D unresolved. The V gene lost 4 bases and the J gene lost 0 bases, with 15 bases spanning the gap. The V gene's germline CDR1 is SGHTS and CDR2 YDEGEE. The CDR3 has 16 residues. In DNA, the CDR3 is TGTGCCAGCAGCACCGGTATTGGAGAAAGCACAGATACGCAGTATTTT. Translated: CASSTGIGESTDTQYF.

The DNA for the CDR3 is TGTGCCAGCAGCTTACCGGGACTAGCGGGATCAGATGAGCAGTTCTTC. Translated: CASSLPGLAGSDEQFF. V usage is TRBV7-3 and J usage is TRBJ2-1; TRBD2 agrees at 13 bases. V lost 2 bases to trimming and J lost 8 bases; unmatched junction nucleotides: 6. CDR3 size: 16 residues. Germline-derived CDR1 and CDR2 are SGHTA and FQGTGA.

The chain couples TRBV5-1 to TRBJ2-1; TRBD1 agrees at 10 bases. J was trimmed by 1 base and V by 4 bases; bases with no gene match: 2. Germline V lookup: CDR1 SGHRS, CDR2 YFSETQ. There are 15 residues in the CDR3. CDR3 sequence reads: CASSQGQGSYNEQFF. CDR3 nucleotides: TGCGCCAGCAGCCAGGGACAGGGGTCCTACAATGAGCAGTTCTTC.

The chain joins TRBV5-4 to TRBJ2-5, with 10 nucleotides matching TRBD2. Germline-derived CDR1 and CDR2 are SGHNT and YYREEE (reference sequence). The V gene end was trimmed by 0 bases and the J gene end by 6 bases; junction bases not matched to a gene: 5. The CDR3 covers 15 residues. CDR3 loop: CASSLEGLAYKTQYF. CDR3 in DNA: TGTGCCAGCAGCTTGGAGGGACTAGCGTATAAGACCCAGTACTTC. The entire variable domain, with the rest obtained from reference TRBV5-4 and TRBJ2-5, is as follows: ETGVTQSPTHLIKTRGQQVTLRCSSQSGHNTVSWYQQALGQGPQFIFQYYREEENGRGNFPPRFSGLQFPNYSSELNVNALELDDSALYLCASSLEGLAYKTQYFGPGTRLLVL.

This chain connects TRBV6-4 to TRBJ2-2, with 7 bases matching TRBD2. CDR3 length: 15 amino acids. Per the germline V gene, CDR1 is MRHNA and CDR2 is SNTAGT. The V segment lost 0 bases and the J segment 3 bases; nucleotides outside the gene matches: 1. The CDR3: CASSDSAGDTGELFF. In DNA, the CDR3 is TGTGCCAGCAGTGACTCTGCGGGAGACACCGGGGAGCTGTTTTTT.

CDR3 nucleotides: TGCGCCAGCAGCCAAGAGGTGGGGCTCTCTGGAAACACCATATATTTT. Translating it yields CASSQEVGLSGNTIYF. The genes are TRBV4-1 and TRBJ1-3; maybe TRBD1 (5 bases). CDR3 length: 16 residues. Germline CDR1 reads MGHRA; CDR2 reads YSYEKL. The ends were cut back, 0 bases at V and 0 bases at J, with 9 bases in the middle.

This chain connects TRBV11-3 to TRBJ2-3; no reliable D call. Trimming left V 2 bases short and J 6 bases short, with 9 bases between. Germline V CDR1 and CDR2: SGHNT, YENEEA. This CDR3 has 13 amino acids. Here the CDR3 DNA reads TGTGCCAGCAGCTTAAAAGCCCCCGATACGCAGTATTTT. As protein: CASSLKAPDTQYF.

This clone showed up just a few times. The chain employs TRBV10-1 and TRBJ1-5; 9 bases align to TRBD1. There are 14 residues in the CDR3. V was clipped by 6 bases and J by 6 bases; unmatched bases: 6. CDR1 is WNHNN and CDR2 is SYGVQD in the germline V gene (reference sequence). CDR3: CASRTGQGRQPQHF. CDR3 DNA sequence: TGCGCCAGCAGGACGGGACAGGGACGTCAGCCCCAGCATTTT.

V is TRBV6-5 and J is TRBJ1-1; a weak D match, TRBD1 (5 bases). This CDR3 region has 15 residues. V shed 4 bases and J shed 3 bases, with 15 bases lying between them. Germline V gene data show CDR1 as MNHEY and CDR2 as SVGAGI. In DNA form, the CDR3 reads TGTGCCAGCAGTTTATTGACAGTCCCAGACACTGAAGCTTTCTTT. Its translation: CASSLLTVPDTEAFF.

The J gene is TRBJ1-1, the V gene TRBV18; 9 nucleotides agree with TRBD1. The V gene's germline CDR1 is KGHSH and CDR2 LQKENI. There are 14 residues in the CDR3. V lost 2 bases to trimming and J lost 11 bases; unmatched junction nucleotides: 9. The CDR3: CASSPWTGVGWAFF. In DNA form, the CDR3 reads TGTGCCAGCTCACCATGGACAGGGGTAGGATGGGCTTTCTTT.

The V and J genes are TRBV5-1 and TRBJ2-6; a possible D gene is TRBD1 (5 bases). Per germline, CDR1 SGHRS and CDR2 YFSETQ. This CDR3 contains 18 residues. Trimming took 4 bases from V and 0 from J, leaving 17 bases between them. The CDR3 protein is CASSLFDSYFSGANVLTF. DNA of the CDR3: TGCGCCAGCAGCCTCTTTGACAGTTATTTCTCTGGGGCCAACGTCCTGACTTTC.

The chain combines TRBV29-1 with TRBJ1-5; no firm D call. The length of the CDR3 is 13 residues. With 5 bases removed from V and 1 base from J, the gap between germline ends came to 9 bases. In germline, CDR1 is SQVTM, CDR2 ANQGSEA. CDR3 DNA: TGCAGCGTTTCGGAGTCAAGCAATCAGCCCCAGCATTTT. Translating it yields CSVSESSNQPQHF.

This chain joins TRBV6-1 and TRBJ2-3, with a tentative D call TRBD1 (5 bases). This CDR3 has 11 amino acids. V was clipped by 11 bases and J by 2 bases, with 8 bases between them. Germline loops: CDR1 MNHNS, CDR2 SASEGT. The CDR3 DNA follows: TGTGCCCTCAGGGACACAGATACGCAGTATTTT. Amino acids: CALRDTDTQYF.

J is TRBJ1-2 and V is TRBV28, with 7 bases matching TRBD1. The trim removed 3 bases at V and 4 bases at J, leaving 8 bases unmatched. The CDR3 loop spans 15 amino acids. Per the germline V gene, CDR1 is MDHEN and CDR2 is SYDVKM. CDR3 DNA: TGTGCCAGCAGTTTGAGGGGGCAGGCTGTCTATGGCTACACCTTC. Its protein is CASSLRGQAVYGYTF.

The gene calls are TRBV4-2 and TRBJ2-1, with D possibly being TRBD1 (5 bases). Trimming took 2 bases from V and 7 from J, leaving 12 bases between them. This CDR3 has 14 amino acids. Germline values: CDR1 LGHNA, CDR2 YNFKEQ. In nucleotides, the CDR3 is TGTGCCAGCAGCCAAACTGACAGTCGGAATGAGCAGTTCTTC. Protein sequence: CASSQTDSRNEQFF.

The rearrangement links TRBV28 to TRBJ1-5; tentative D call: TRBD1 (6 bases). The CDR3 contains 19 residues. The germline V and J ends were trimmed by 3 bases and 7 bases, with 28 bases remaining between them. Germline-derived CDR1 and CDR2 are MDHEN and SYDVKM. CDR3 sequence reads: CASSFERRRNREGMQPQHF. The CDR3 DNA reads as TGTGCCAGCAGTTTTGAGAGGCGGCGCAACAGGGAAGGCATGCAGCCCCAGCATTTT.

The chain carries TRBV7-3 and TRBJ2-1, with D perhaps matching TRBD1 (8 bases). In germline, CDR1 is SGHTA, CDR2 FQGTGA. V was trimmed by 1 base and J by 7 bases, leaving 32 bases between them. CDR3 size: 21 residues. This CDR3 reads CASSLRGGTGLRGRESNEQFF. The CDR3 nucleotides read TGTGCCAGCAGCTTAAGGGGCGGGACAGGCCTGAGAGGGCGGGAGAGTAATGAGCAGTTCTTC. Full variable domain (missing parts from reference TRBV7-3 and TRBJ2-1): GAGVSQTPSNKVTEKGKYVELRCDPISGHTALYWYRQSLGQGPEFLIYFQGTGAADDSGLPNDRFFAVRPEGSVSTLKIQRTERGDSAVYLCASSLRGGTGLRGRESNEQFFGPGTRLTVL.

The CDR3 DNA reads as TGTGCCAGCAGTCGGGAGCTTCAAGAGACCCAGTACTTC. It translates to CASSRELQETQYF. The chain employs TRBV6-1 and TRBJ2-5; TRBD2 is a possible D gene (6 bases). V lost 5 bases and J lost 2, with 9 bases in between. The CDR3 spans 13 residues. The V gene's germline CDR1 is MNHNS and CDR2 SASEGT.

The chain uses TRBV6-6 and TRBJ2-1; TRBD1 is a possible D gene (5 bases). CDR3 length: 15 residues. From germline, CDR1 is MNHNY and CDR2 SVGAGI (reference sequence). V lost 6 bases and J lost 5, with 17 bases in between. The CDR3 reads CASRIQASPNNEQFF. CDR3 coding DNA: TGTGCCAGCAGAATACAGGCATCCCCAAACAATGAGCAGTTCTTC.

The chain is built from TRBV5-6 and TRBJ2-5, with 10 positions matching TRBD1. The germline CDR1 and CDR2 sequences are SGHDT and YYEEEE. J was trimmed by 0 bases and V by 7 bases; bases with no gene match: 12. The CDR3 runs 17 residues. CDR3 loop: CASSTWRDRGNQETQYF. DNA of the CDR3: TGTGCCAGCTCAACTTGGAGGGACAGGGGAAACCAAGAGACCCAGTACTTC.

The rearrangement uses TRBV28 and TRBJ2-7; weak D call: TRBD1 (6 bases). The length of the CDR3 is 20 residues. The V gene's germline CDR1 is MDHEN and CDR2 SYDVKM. Trimming cost V 1 base and J 2 bases, with 27 bases left between them. CDR3 bases: TGTGCCAGCAGTTTATCCCGCCCGACACGCCTCCGGGACAACCCCTACGAGCAGTACTTC. Protein: CASSLSRPTRLRDNPYEQYF. The full variable domain, completed using reference TRBV28 and TRBJ2-7, is DVKVTQSSRYLVKRTGEKVFLECVQDMDHENMFWYRQDPGLGLRLIYFSYDVKMKEKGDIPEGYSVSREKKERFSLILESASTNQTSMYLCASSLSRPTRLRDNPYEQYFGPGTRLTVT.

This clone appeared once. The chain uses TRBV28 and TRBJ1-5, with 8 bases fitting TRBD1. V lost 3 bases and J lost 7; bases outside the gene matches: 8. The CDR3 is 15 residues long. Germline CDR1 MDHEN, CDR2 SYDVKM. The CDR3 reads CASSLETGVNQPQHF. CDR3 nucleotide sequence: TGTGCCAGCAGTTTGGAGACAGGGGTAAACCAGCCCCAGCATTTT.

The chain links TRBV6-5 to TRBJ2-3, with D unresolved. The germline V and J ends were trimmed by 5 bases and 6 bases, with 9 bases remaining between them. Germline CDR1 reads MNHEY; CDR2 reads SVGAGI. This CDR3 spans 12 amino acids. The CDR3 protein is CASSEGVDTQYF. CDR3 nucleotides: TGTGCCAGCAGTGAAGGAGTGGATACGCAGTATTTT.

This chain uses TRBV12-5 with TRBJ2-5, with TRBD1 matching over 10 bases. CDR1 is LGHNT and CDR2 is FRNRAP in the germline V gene. V shed 4 bases, J shed 4 bases, and the junction held 0 bases outside the gene matches. CDR3 size: 13 residues. CDR3 amino acids: CASGWDRGETQYF. Here the CDR3 DNA reads TGTGCTAGTGGTTGGGACAGGGGAGAGACCCAGTACTTC.

The chain is built from TRBV15 and TRBJ1-1; the D gene is possibly TRBD1 (6 bases). Per germline, CDR1 LNHNV and CDR2 YYDKDF (reference sequence). The CDR3 contains 14 residues. The V end lost 3 bases, the J end lost 4 bases, and 12 bases lay between the germline ends. CDR3 DNA: TGTGCCACCAGCAGGCAGCGGGACACCACTGAAGCTTTCTTT. Its translation: CATSRQRDTTEAFF.

This clone appeared a single time. The chain carries TRBV28 and TRBJ2-4, with a weak D call TRBD1 (5 bases). Between the trimmed V and J ends, which lost 4 bases and 1 base, there was a span of 11 bases. Germline V gives CDR1 MDHEN, CDR2 SYDVKM. The CDR3 spans 15 residues. The CDR3 nucleotides are TGTGCCAGCAGTTCCCAGGGTAGGGCCAAAAACATTCAGTACTTC. This encodes CASSSQGRAKNIQYF.

The V gene is TRBV18, the J gene TRBJ2-5; the D is unclear. This CDR3 has 15 amino acids. V lost 2 bases, J lost 1 base, and 11 bases lay in between. Germline V gene lookup returns CDR1 KGHSH and CDR2 LQKENI. The CDR3 region is CASSPGRHFQETQYF. The CDR3 bases are TGTGCCAGCTCACCAGGGCGTCACTTCCAAGAGACCCAGTACTTC.

This clone appeared a single time. The V gene is TRBV7-3, the J gene TRBJ2-3; 7 positions agree with TRBD2. The CDR3 is 14 amino acids. Germline CDR1 and CDR2: SGHTA and FQGTGA. V shed 2 bases, J shed 4 bases, and the junction held 3 bases outside the gene matches. CDR3 DNA: TGTGCCAGCAGCTTAGCGGGAGCTCCAGATACGCAGTATTTT. Residues: CASSLAGAPDTQYF. Full variable domain (missing parts from reference TRBV7-3 and TRBJ2-3): GAGVSQTPSNKVTEKGKYVELRCDPISGHTALYWYRQSLGQGPEFLIYFQGTGAADDSGLPNDRFFAVRPEGSVSTLKIQRTERGDSAVYLCASSLAGAPDTQYFGPGTRLTVL.

The gene calls are TRBV30 and TRBJ2-5; TRBD2 matches at 8 bases. The germline V gene has CDR1 GTSNPN and CDR2 SVGIG (reference sequence). V shed 1 base and J 2 bases; nucleotides not matched to a gene: 9. This CDR3 region has 16 residues. CDR3 in amino acids: CAWSESASGLQETQYF. DNA of the CDR3: TGTGCCTGGAGTGAGTCGGCTAGCGGGTTACAAGAGACCCAGTACTTC.